These 16 T cell receptor beta chains were sequenced from one sample in a study of blood T cell repertoires in COVID-19. Libraries were prepared by immunoSEQ multiplex PCR; TCRdb keeps only in-frame clonotypes and omits some of them. The profile shows 95,000 to 110,000 clones, 75% to 95% of them singletons. The specimen was peripheral blood. All receptors derive from a woman between 25 and 40 years old with acute or convalescent COVID-19.

The gene calls are TRBV5-1 and TRBJ2-7, with 7 bases lining up with TRBD1. The CDR3 runs to 13 residues. The V gene's germline CDR1 is SGHRS and CDR2 YFSETQ. J lost 3 bases, V lost 3 bases, and 3 bases had no gene match. In DNA, the CDR3 is TGCGCCAGCAGCTACGGGACAGACTACGAGCAGTACTTC. Encoded protein: CASSYGTDYEQYF.

This chain uses TRBV2 with TRBJ1-1, with a possible D match to TRBD1 (5 bases). The CDR3 runs to 14 residues. V lost 6 bases and J 1 base, leaving 12 bases between the germline ends. CDR1 and CDR2 from the germline V gene are SNHLY and FYNNEI. The CDR3, as DNA: TGTGCCAGCAGGCCAGGGAGGTGGAACACTGAAGCTTTCTTT. It yields the protein CASRPGRWNTEAFF. Full variable domain (remainder filled in from reference TRBV2 and TRBJ1-1): EPEVTQTPSHQVTQMGQEVILRCVPISNHLYFYWYRQILGQKVEFLVSFYNNEISEKSEIFDDQFSVERPDGSNFTLKIRSTKLEDSAMYFCASRPGRWNTEAFFGQGTRLTVV.

The chain employs TRBV4-3 and TRBJ2-7, with 7 bases lining up with TRBD1. With 0 bases clipped from V and 4 bases from J, the junction kept 6 bases outside the gene matches. From germline, CDR1 is LGHNA and CDR2 YSLEER. This CDR3 spans 15 amino acids. CDR3 sequence: CASSQEDRESYEQYF. The CDR3 DNA reads as TGCGCCAGCAGCCAAGAAGACAGGGAATCGTACGAGCAGTACTTC.

V and J are TRBV28 and TRBJ2-7; D might be TRBD2 (5 bases). CDR3 length: 14 amino acids. V was cut by 5 bases and J by 7 bases, with 18 bases left in between. Germline V gives CDR1 MDHEN, CDR2 SYDVKM. The CDR3 nucleotides are TGTGCCAGCAGTAACCCCCTCGCTGGGAGAGAGCAGTACTTC. The encoded protein is CASSNPLAGREQYF.

This clone was picked up one time. V is TRBV18 and J is TRBJ1-1, with D possibly matching TRBD1 (6 bases). Germline lookup yields CDR1 KGHSH and CDR2 LQKENI. The CDR3 loop spans 15 amino acids. V gave up 6 bases and J gave up 3 bases, with 17 bases separating them. CDR3 DNA: TGTGCCAGCTCCCCGGTTGGGGGCAGGGACACTGAAGCTTTCTTT. Translating it yields CASSPVGGRDTEAFF.

In nucleotides, the CDR3 is TGTGCCAGCAGCTTAGCGGGACTAGCGGGGGGAATATACGGAGAGCAGTTCTTC. This sequence encodes CASSLAGLAGGIYGEQFF. This chain joins TRBV11-2 and TRBJ2-1, with 15 positions matching TRBD2. With 1 base clipped from V and 10 bases from J, the junction kept 11 bases outside the gene matches. The CDR3 is made up of 18 amino acids. Looked up from germline, CDR1 is SGHAT and CDR2 is FQNNGV.

This sequence joins TRBV5-5 and TRBJ1-4; 9 bases are shared with TRBD1. This CDR3 contains 16 residues. CDR1 is SGHKS and CDR2 is YYEKEE in the germline V gene (reference sequence). J was trimmed by 7 bases and V by 4 bases; bases with no gene match: 11. This CDR3 is CASSLGTGRDGEKLFF. Written as DNA, the CDR3 is TGTGCCAGCAGCCTCGGGACAGGGAGAGATGGTGAAAAACTGTTTTTT.

This clone has just one count. The CDR3 loop reads CASSLFGDGYTF. The CDR3 nucleotides read TGCGCCAGCAGCTTGTTTGGAGATGGCTACACCTTC. The chain carries TRBV5-1 and TRBJ1-2; no reliable D call. Trimming stripped 1 base from V and 6 bases from J, with 7 bases between. The CDR3 length is 12 residues. Germline-derived CDR1 and CDR2 are SGHRS and YFSETQ. The full variable domain, rest sourced from reference TRBV5-1 and TRBJ1-2, is KAGVTQTPRYLIKTRGQQVTLSCSPISGHRSVSWYQQTPGQGLQFLFEYFSETQRNKGNFPGRFSGRQFSNSRSEMNVSTLELGDSALYLCASSLFGDGYTFGSGTRLTVV.

This chain links TRBV28 with TRBJ2-5; TRBD2 aligns across 13 bases. The trim removed 6 bases at V and 4 bases at J, leaving 5 bases unmatched. The CDR3 length is 15 residues. Germline V gene lookup returns CDR1 MDHEN and CDR2 SYDVKM. The CDR3 region is CASSPGLAGVETQYF. DNA of the CDR3: TGTGCCAGCAGCCCTGGACTAGCGGGAGTAGAGACCCAGTACTTC.

As regards this clone: The same CDR3 also results from other DNA sequences found in this sample. The chain combines TRBV5-1 with TRBJ1-2, with D possibly being TRBD1 (6 bases). Germline CDR1 reads SGHRS; CDR2 reads YFSETQ. The ends were cut back, 3 bases at V and 2 bases at J, with 8 bases in the middle. CDR3 length: 13 residues. Written as DNA, the CDR3 is TGCGCCAGCAGCTCCGGACAGAACTATGGCTACACCTTC. Its translation is CASSSGQNYGYTF. Variable domain in full (rest from reference TRBV5-1 and TRBJ1-2): KAGVTQTPRYLIKTRGQQVTLSCSPISGHRSVSWYQQTPGQGLQFLFEYFSETQRNKGNFPGRFSGRQFSNSRSEMNVSTLELGDSALYLCASSSGQNYGYTFGSGTRLTVV.

In this sample, this clone turned up once. The chain joins TRBV19 to TRBJ2-1; 7 bases line up with TRBD2. Germline V gene data show CDR1 as LNHDA and CDR2 as SQIVND (reference sequence). CDR3 length: 15 residues. J gave up 4 bases and V 3 bases, and 6 bases lay outside the gene matches. The CDR3 DNA follows: TGTGCCAGTAGTATGGGAGCGGGGAAGTACAATGAGCAGTTCTTC. As protein: CASSMGAGKYNEQFF.

This clone was seen more than once but under ten times. The chain combines TRBV2 with TRBJ1-4; maybe TRBD1 (5 bases). Trimming took 6 bases from V and 5 from J, leaving 7 bases between them. Germline CDR1 reads SNHLY; CDR2 reads FYNNEI. CDR3 length: 12 residues. The CDR3: CASRTENEKLFF. The CDR3 DNA reads TGTGCCAGCAGGACAGAGAATGAAAAACTGTTTTTT.

The CDR3 region is CASSGSRTSGETQYF. In DNA form, the CDR3 reads TGTGCCAGCTCAGGCTCACGGACTAGTGGAGAGACCCAGTACTTC. V and J are TRBV18 and TRBJ2-5; TRBD2 agrees at 7 bases. V gave up 5 bases and J gave up 4 bases; unmatched junction bases: 10. The CDR3 is 15 residues long. Germline CDR1 is KGHSH and CDR2 is LQKENI.

This clone was counted between two and nine times. V usage is TRBV2 and J usage is TRBJ1-3; a weak D match, TRBD1 (5 bases). In germline, CDR1 is SNHLY, CDR2 FYNNEI. V dropped 4 bases and J dropped 7 bases, with 17 bases sitting between them. The CDR3 sequence is 15 residues long. The CDR3 DNA is TGTGCCAGCAGTGGCCCTGGCCGCGGGGGGAACACCATATATTTT. Its translation: CASSGPGRGGNTIYF. Filled out from reference TRBV2 and TRBJ1-3, the complete variable domain reads EPEVTQTPSHQVTQMGQEVILRCVPISNHLYFYWYRQILGQKVEFLVSFYNNEISEKSEIFDDQFSVERPDGSNFTLKIRSTKLEDSAMYFCASSGPGRGGNTIYFGEGSWLTVV.

This clone was picked up a small number of times. The CDR3 coding sequence is TGTGCCAGCAGTGACAGGGTGTATGGCTACACCTTC. Amino acids: CASSDRVYGYTF. V is TRBV5-5 and J is TRBJ1-2; 7 positions agree with TRBD1. V was pared by 5 bases and J by 5 bases, with 3 bases of the junction left unmatched. Germline V lookup: CDR1 SGHKS, CDR2 YYEKEE (reference sequence). This CDR3 has 12 amino acids.

V usage is TRBV5-4 and J usage is TRBJ2-1; TRBD2 aligns across 7 bases. The germline V gene encodes CDR1 SGHNT and CDR2 YYREEE (reference sequence). There are 15 residues in the CDR3. The ends lost 0 bases at V and 5 bases at J; junction bases unmatched: 5. CDR3 nucleotides: TGTGCCAGCAGCTTGGATGCGGGAGAACACAATGAGCAGTTCTTC. Translated: CASSLDAGEHNEQFF.